These 20 T cell receptor beta chains were sequenced from one sample in a study of read filtering for tumor transcriptome and immune sequencing. This library used roughly 370 ng RNA and molecular barcoded adaptors spanning alpha/delta and beta/gamma chains. TCRdb re-called the reads with MiXCR, one entry per CDR3 protein. This sample has 75,000 to 95,000 distinct CDR3 sequences, with about a fifth found just once. The sample was a population of CD138-negative cells sorted from bone marrow. The receptors stem from a donor aged 40 or over with multiple myeloma.

As regards this clonotype: A read error may account for a junction end that differs from germline. This chain links TRBV18 with TRBJ2-3, with 13 bases that match TRBD2. CDR3 length: 18 residues. The germline V gene encodes CDR1 KGHSH and CDR2 LQKENI. The CDR3 region has the DNA TGTGCCAGCTCACTAAGGACTAGCGGGGGACCTAGCACAGATACGCGGTATTTT. Translating gives CASSLRTSGGPSTDTRYF. The entire variable domain, with the rest obtained from reference TRBV18 and TRBJ2-3, is as follows: NAGVMQNPRHLVRRRGQEARLRCSPMKGHSHVYWYRQLPEEGLKFMVYLQKENIIDESGMPKERFSAEFPKEGPSILRIQQVVRGDSAAYFCASSLRTSGGPSTDTRYFGPGTRLTVL.

The table lists this clonotype with many counts. The rearrangement uses TRBV5-1 and TRBJ1-6; D gene uncertain. Germline V gene data show CDR1 as SGHRS and CDR2 as YFSETQ. V lost 1 base, J lost 1 base, and 3 bases lay in between. The CDR3 has 14 amino acids. CDR3 sequence: CASSLLSYNSPLHF. CDR3 DNA: TGCGCCAGCAGCTTGTTATCCTATAATTCACCCCTCCACTTT.

V gene TRBV2 combines with J gene TRBJ2-1, with D possibly matching TRBD2 (6 bases). The CDR3 length is 13 residues. Germline-derived CDR1 and CDR2 are SNHLY and FYNNEI. V was cut by 10 bases and J by 4 bases, with 14 bases left in between. DNA for the CDR3: TGTGCCACAACGGCGGGGTTATACAATGAGCAGTTCTTC. Protein sequence: CATTAGLYNEQFF. The variable domain in full, with the rest retrieved from reference TRBV2 and TRBJ2-1, is EPEVTQTPSHQVTQMGQEVILRCVPISNHLYFYWYRQILGQKVEFLVSFYNNEISEKSEIFDDQFSVERPDGSNFTLKIRSTKLEDSAMYFCATTAGLYNEQFFGPGTRLTVL.

As to this clonotype: Without the conserved terminal phenylalanine or tryptophan, this CDR3 likely stems from a read error. CDR3 bases: TGCAGTGCTAGGACGAGGCAGGCGTCGGCTGAAGCTTTCCTT. Translation gives CSARTRQASAEAFL. The chain carries TRBV20-1 and TRBJ1-1; D uncertain. Germline V gene lookup returns CDR1 DFQATT and CDR2 SNEGSKA (reference sequence). The V end lost 3 bases, the J end lost 6 bases, and 17 bases lay between the germline ends. The CDR3 totals 14 residues.

This clonotype occurred many times. The chain employs TRBV9 and TRBJ2-2; unclear D gene. Looked up from germline, CDR1 is SGDLS and CDR2 is YYNGEE. This CDR3 is built from 14 residues. Trimming shortened V by 2 bases and J by 2 bases, and 7 bases separated the two germline ends. The CDR3 bases are TGTGCCAGCAGCGTGGTGGGAAACACCGGGGAGCTGTTTTTT. This translates into CASSVVGNTGELFF.

This chain connects TRBV10-2 to TRBJ2-3; D remains ambiguous. This CDR3 is 14 amino acids long. Germline V gene lookup returns CDR1 WSHSY and CDR2 SAAADI. Trimming cost V 1 base and J 0 bases, with 5 bases left between them. The CDR3 nucleotides are TGCGCCAGCAGTGAGTGGTCTAGCACAGATACGCAGTATTTT. Protein: CASSEWSSTDTQYF.

On this clonotype: The junction departs from the called germline gene at one end, perhaps through a read error. The rearrangement links TRBV11-3 to TRBJ1-1; weak D call: TRBD1 (5 bases). The CDR3 spans 13 residues. The V gene's germline CDR1 is SGHNT and CDR2 YENEEA. CDR3 loop: CARNLEVGAEALF. CDR3 nucleotide sequence: TGTGCCCGCAACTTAGAGGTCGGGGCCGAAGCTCTCTTT.

This clonotype has just a few counts. The CDR3 is CSVEWQSPFTDTQYF. The CDR3 DNA is TGCAGCGTTGAGTGGCAATCCCCCTTCACAGATACGCAGTATTTT. This chain uses TRBV29-1 with TRBJ2-3, with D unresolved. V was trimmed by 3 bases and J by 2 bases, leaving 15 bases between them. Germline CDR1 reads SQVTM; CDR2 reads ANQGSEA. CDR3 length equals 15 residues.

For this clonotype: A much larger clone is a single base away; this may be a read error. The rearrangement joins TRBV7-3 to TRBJ2-5, with D unclear. The CDR3 covers 12 residues. Germline CDR1 reads SGHTA; CDR2 reads FQGTGA. This CDR3 is CASSFVKEAQYF. CDR3 DNA: TGTGCCAGCAGCTTTGTGAAAGAGGCCCAGTACTTC. Using reference TRBV7-3 and TRBJ2-5 for the parts outside the CDR3, the full variable domain is GAGVSQTPSNKVTEKGKYVELRCDPISGHTALYWYRQSLGQGPEFLIYFQGTGAADDSGLPNDRFFAVRPEGSVSTLKIQRTERGDSAVYLCASSFVKEAQYFGPGTRLLVL.

There are many counts of this clonotype. The gene calls are TRBV4-2 and TRBJ2-7; D is possibly TRBD1 or TRBD2 (5 bases each). Germline V CDR1 and CDR2: LGHNA, YNFKEQ. The CDR3 extends over 16 amino acids. Trimming removed 4 bases from V and 0 bases from J, with 16 bases in between. The CDR3 DNA is TGTGCCAGCAGCCTAGCCCCGGGACCCAGCTCCTACGAGCAGTACTTC. Its protein product is CASSLAPGPSSYEQYF.

Regarding this clonotype: Just one base apart from a much larger clone, this may be a read error. This chain links TRBV2 with TRBJ1-2; D remains unclear. CDR3 length: 12 residues. Looked up from germline, CDR1 is SNHLY and CDR2 is FYNNEI. CDR3 nucleotides: TGTGCCAGCAGTGAAGGGAGCTATGGCTTCACCTTC. It translates to CASSEGSYGFTF.

The genes are TRBV7-9 and TRBJ2-2; 7 nucleotides align to TRBD1. After removal of 5 bases from V and 2 bases from J, the junction contained 5 bases not matched to a gene. Germline CDR1 and CDR2: SEHNR and FQNEAQ (reference sequence). The length of the CDR3 is 15 residues. The CDR3 DNA is TGTGCCAGCAGCGACACAGGGGCTAACACCGGGGAGCTGTTTTTT. Its protein product is CASSDTGANTGELFF.

This clonotype was recorded at least ten times. V gene TRBV29-1 combines with J gene TRBJ1-2; D unclear. The CDR3 runs 15 residues. V was cut by 4 bases and J by 0 bases, with 15 bases left in between. Per the germline V gene, CDR1 is SQVTM and CDR2 is ANQGSEA. The CDR3 reads CSVGGAGPSNYGYTF. The CDR3 DNA reads TGCAGCGTTGGAGGTGCAGGACCCTCTAACTATGGCTACACCTTC.

This clonotype was recorded many times. The chain joins TRBV7-9 to TRBJ2-5, with 10 bases aligning to TRBD1. The CDR3 has 14 amino acids. The trim removed 5 bases at V and 2 bases at J, leaving 2 bases unmatched. The germline V gene encodes CDR1 SEHNR and CDR2 FQNEAQ (reference sequence). The CDR3 loop reads CASSPDRGQETQYF. The DNA for the CDR3 is TGTGCCAGCAGCCCGGACAGGGGGCAAGAGACCCAGTACTTC.

This clonotype was seen repeatedly, ten times or more. CDR3 sequence reads: CASRPRQGATEAFF. The CDR3 coding sequence is TGTGCCAGCAGGCCGAGACAGGGGGCCACTGAAGCTTTCTTT. This chain connects TRBV6-1 to TRBJ1-1, with TRBD1 identical over 10 bases. Trimming cost V 6 bases and J 4 bases; bases outside gene matches: 5. The germline V gene encodes CDR1 MNHNS and CDR2 SASEGT. This CDR3 is built from 14 residues.

This clonotype was detected many times. The genes are TRBV7-9 and TRBJ2-1; D remains ambiguous. The ends were cut back, 7 bases at V and 0 bases at J, with 10 bases in the middle. The CDR3 is made up of 14 amino acids. Germline V gene data show CDR1 as SEHNR and CDR2 as FQNEAQ (reference sequence). The CDR3 DNA reads as TGTGCCAGCACCATCTCGAGCTCCTACAATGAGCAGTTCTTC. This translates into CASTISSSYNEQFF.

CDR3 coding DNA: TGTGCCAGCAGCCCCCTACAGGGGACCCAAGAGACCCAGTACTTC. It specifies CASSPLQGTQETQYF. J is TRBJ2-5 and V is TRBV11-2; 7 nucleotides align to TRBD1. Trimming at V came to 5 bases and at J to 1 base, leaving 7 bases not matched to a gene. The CDR3 is made up of 15 amino acids. The germline CDR1 and CDR2 sequences are SGHAT and FQNNGV.

A few counts support this clonotype. The genes are TRBV12-3 or TRBV12-4 and TRBJ1-5; a possible D gene is TRBD1 (6 bases). The V end lost 3 bases, the J end lost 4 bases, and 10 bases lay between the germline ends. The CDR3 is 14 amino acids. CDR3 sequence reads: CASSFGTLNQPQHF. For the CDR3, the DNA is TGTGCCAGCAGTTTTGGGACACTAAATCAGCCCCAGCATTTT.

This clonotype was counted between two and nine times. The rearrangement uses TRBV30 and TRBJ1-1, with TRBD1 as a possible D gene (5 bases). V was cut by 6 bases and J by 1 base, with 15 bases left in between. The CDR3 has 14 amino acids. Germline V gene lookup returns CDR1 GTSNPN and CDR2 SVGIG (reference sequence). The CDR3 reads CACLPRGRNTEAFF. The DNA of the CDR3 is TGTGCCTGCCTCCCGAGGGGAAGGAACACTGAAGCTTTCTTT.

V gene TRBV24-1 combines with J gene TRBJ2-7; D remains unclear. The V gene lost 4 bases and the J gene lost 0 bases, with 6 bases spanning the gap. This CDR3 has 13 amino acids. Germline CDR1 KGHDR, CDR2 SFDVKD. CDR3 residues: CATSDPNSYEQYF. CDR3 sequence (DNA): TGTGCCACCAGTGACCCGAACTCCTACGAGCAGTACTTC.